What follows describes a single T cell receptor beta chain. This entry is derived from a study of blood T cell repertoires in COVID-19. Trimming cost V 3 bases and J 7 bases; bases outside gene matches: 5. The CDR3 runs 14 residues. Germline CDR1 is WNHNN and CDR2 is SYGVQD (reference sequence). Authors' methods: Estimation of nucleated cell counts relied on the amplification of reference gene primers. Assay: immunoSEQ multiplex PCR; the TCRdb copy retains only in-frame clones and omits some. V and J calls and clone size are given by that table; D and trimming were obtained from the DNA. This repertoire shows 180,000 or so clones, 86% found once; its top ten account for 5% to 7%.

The TCR originated in a man aged 40-49 years with acute COVID-19. The rearrangement uses TRBV10-1 and TRBJ2-1; 8 bases align to TRBD1. The sequenced material came from PBMCs or T cells enriched from blood (not recorded which). The CDR3 DNA reads as TGCGCCAGCAGTGAAGGACAGGGCCTAAATGAGCAGTTCTTC. Its protein is CASSEGQGLNEQFF.